This T cell receptor beta chain is from a study of T-cell memory formation after mild COVID-19. Using its own MiXCR run on the 5' RACE reads, TCRdb lists one record per CDR3 protein. The table shows roughly 190,000 distinct CDR3 sequences, with roughly 10% occurring only once. Sequencing input: PBMCs or a T cell subset sorted from them (not recorded which). The sequence derives from a young man who had mild COVID-19 (a few samples of this study predate the infection). Cell type and time point are not known.

The CDR3 DNA is TGCAGCGTTGAAGATTCGGACCTCTATGGCTACACCTTC. Translating gives CSVEDSDLYGYTF. This chain joins TRBV29-1 and TRBJ1-2; D is unresolved. CDR3 length: 13 residues. Germline V lookup: CDR1 SQVTM, CDR2 ANQGSEA. Trimming took 0 bases from V and 4 from J, leaving 9 bases between them.